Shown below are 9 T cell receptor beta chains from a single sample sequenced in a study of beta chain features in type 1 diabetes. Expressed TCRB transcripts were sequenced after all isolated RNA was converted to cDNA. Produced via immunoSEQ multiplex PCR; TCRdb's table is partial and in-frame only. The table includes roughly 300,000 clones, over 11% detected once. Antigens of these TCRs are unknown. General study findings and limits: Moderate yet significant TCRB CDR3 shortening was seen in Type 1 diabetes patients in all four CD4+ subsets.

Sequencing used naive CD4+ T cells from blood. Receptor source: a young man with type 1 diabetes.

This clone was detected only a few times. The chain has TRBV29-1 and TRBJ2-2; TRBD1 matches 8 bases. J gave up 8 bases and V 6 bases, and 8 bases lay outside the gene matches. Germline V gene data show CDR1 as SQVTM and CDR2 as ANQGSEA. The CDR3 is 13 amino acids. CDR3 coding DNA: TGCAGCGTGACAGGGGCTTCGAAGGGGGAGCTGTTTTTT. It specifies CSVTGASKGELFF.

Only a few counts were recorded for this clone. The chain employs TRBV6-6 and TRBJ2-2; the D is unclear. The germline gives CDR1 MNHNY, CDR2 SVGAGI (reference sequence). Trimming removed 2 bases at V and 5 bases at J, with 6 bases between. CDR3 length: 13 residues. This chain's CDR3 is CASSYLETGELFF. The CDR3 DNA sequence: TGTGCCAGCAGTTACCTTGAGACCGGGGAGCTGTTTTTT.

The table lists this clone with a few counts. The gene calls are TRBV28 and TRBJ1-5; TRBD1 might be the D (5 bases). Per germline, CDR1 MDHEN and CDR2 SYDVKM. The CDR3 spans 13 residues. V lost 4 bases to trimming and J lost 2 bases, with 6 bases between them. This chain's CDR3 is CASSWGRNQPQHF. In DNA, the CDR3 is TGTGCCAGCAGTTGGGGCCGCAATCAGCCCCAGCATTTT. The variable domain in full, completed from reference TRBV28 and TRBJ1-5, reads DVKVTQSSRYLVKRTGEKVFLECVQDMDHENMFWYRQDPGLGLRLIYFSYDVKMKEKGDIPEGYSVSREKKERFSLILESASTNQTSMYLCASSWGRNQPQHFGDGTRLSIL.

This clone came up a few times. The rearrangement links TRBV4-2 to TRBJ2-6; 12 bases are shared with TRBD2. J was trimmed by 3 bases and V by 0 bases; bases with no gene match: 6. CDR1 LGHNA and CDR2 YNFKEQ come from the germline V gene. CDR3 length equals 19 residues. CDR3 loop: CASSQESLAGGYGANVLTF. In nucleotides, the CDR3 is TGTGCCAGCAGCCAAGAGTCGCTAGCGGGAGGGTATGGGGCCAACGTCCTGACTTTC.

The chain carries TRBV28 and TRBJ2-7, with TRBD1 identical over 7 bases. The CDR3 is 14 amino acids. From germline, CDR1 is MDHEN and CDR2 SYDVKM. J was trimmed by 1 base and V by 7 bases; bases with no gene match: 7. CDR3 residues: CASNFNRGSYEQYF. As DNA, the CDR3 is TGTGCCAGCAATTTTAACAGGGGATCCTACGAGCAGTACTTC.

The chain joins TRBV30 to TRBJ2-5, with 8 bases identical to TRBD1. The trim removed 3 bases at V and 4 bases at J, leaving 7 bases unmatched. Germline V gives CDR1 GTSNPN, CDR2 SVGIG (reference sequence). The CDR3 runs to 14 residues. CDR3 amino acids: CAWRIAGGRETQYF. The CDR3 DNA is TGTGCCTGGAGAATAGCAGGGGGCCGAGAGACCCAGTACTTC.

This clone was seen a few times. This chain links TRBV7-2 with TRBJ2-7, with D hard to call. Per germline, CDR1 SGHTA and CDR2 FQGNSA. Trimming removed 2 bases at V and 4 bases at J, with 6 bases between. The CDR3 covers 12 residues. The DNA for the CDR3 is TGTGCCAGCAGCTTAAACCTATACGAGCAGTACTTC. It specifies CASSLNLYEQYF.

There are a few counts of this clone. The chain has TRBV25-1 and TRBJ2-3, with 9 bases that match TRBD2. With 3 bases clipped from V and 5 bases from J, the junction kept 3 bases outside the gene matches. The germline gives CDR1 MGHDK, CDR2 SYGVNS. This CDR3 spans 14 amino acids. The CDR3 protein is CASSDSGSLDTQYF. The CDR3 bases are TGTGCCAGCAGTGATAGCGGGAGTTTAGATACGCAGTATTTT.

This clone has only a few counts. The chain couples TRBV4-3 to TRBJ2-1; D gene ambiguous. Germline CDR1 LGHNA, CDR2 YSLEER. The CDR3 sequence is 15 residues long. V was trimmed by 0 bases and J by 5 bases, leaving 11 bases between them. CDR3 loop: CASSQESGQNNEQFF. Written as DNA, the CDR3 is TGCGCCAGCAGCCAAGAATCAGGTCAGAACAATGAGCAGTTCTTC.